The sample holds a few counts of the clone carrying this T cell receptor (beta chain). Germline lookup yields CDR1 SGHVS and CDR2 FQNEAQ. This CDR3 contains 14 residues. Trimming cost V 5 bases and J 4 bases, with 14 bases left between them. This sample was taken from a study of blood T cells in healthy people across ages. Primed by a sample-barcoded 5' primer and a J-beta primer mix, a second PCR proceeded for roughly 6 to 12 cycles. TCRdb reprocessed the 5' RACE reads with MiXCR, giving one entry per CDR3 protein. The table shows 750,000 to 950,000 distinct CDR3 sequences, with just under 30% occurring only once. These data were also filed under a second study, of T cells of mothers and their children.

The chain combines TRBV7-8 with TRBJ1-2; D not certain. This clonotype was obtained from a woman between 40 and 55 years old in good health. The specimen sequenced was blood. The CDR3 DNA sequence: TGTGCCAGCAGCCGAGGTGTCGGCAGCTATGGCTACACCTTC. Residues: CASSRGVGSYGYTF.